The present T cell receptor (beta chain) was sequenced within a study of beta chain features in type 1 diabetes. CDR1 is MNHEY, CDR2 SVGAGI, per germline. CDR3 size: 12 residues. Trimming pared 6 bases from V and 10 bases from J, leaving 13 bases between. All sorted populations exceeded 95% purity. This clone was counted between two and nine times. As yet, its antigen is unknown. The investigators reverse transcribed all of the isolated RNA, so they sequenced expressed TCRB transcripts. The assay was immunoSEQ multiplex PCR, and TCRdb's table has in-frame clones only and misses some. The profile covers a few hundred thousand clones, with roughly 12% appearing a single time and less than 0.02% taken by the ten largest. Points from the study as a whole: Type 1 diabetes patients had TCRB CDR3s that were shorter (moderately but significantly so) in all four CD4+ subsets. Compared with healthy donors, patients appeared to share more similar naive, central memory and regulatory TCRB repertoires.

The chain joins TRBV6-5 to TRBJ2-1; perhaps TRBD1 as D (5 bases). This sequence originates from a man aged 18 to 29 in good health. The source material was naive CD4+ T cells from blood. The CDR3 DNA reads as TGTGCCAGCAGCCTGACAGCACGAGAGCAGTTCTTC. Its translation is CASSLTAREQFF.